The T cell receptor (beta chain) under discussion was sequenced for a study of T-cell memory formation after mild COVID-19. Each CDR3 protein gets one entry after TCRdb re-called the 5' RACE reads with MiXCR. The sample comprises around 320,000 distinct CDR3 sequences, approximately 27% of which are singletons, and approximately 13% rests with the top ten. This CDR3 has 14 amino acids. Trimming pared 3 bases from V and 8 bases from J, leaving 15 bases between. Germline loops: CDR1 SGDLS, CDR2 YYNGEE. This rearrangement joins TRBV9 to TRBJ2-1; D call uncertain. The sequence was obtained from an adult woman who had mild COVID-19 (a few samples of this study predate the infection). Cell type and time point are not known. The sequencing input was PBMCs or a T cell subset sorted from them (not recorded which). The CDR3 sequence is CASSDGPRSDEQFF. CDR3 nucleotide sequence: TGTGCCAGCAGCGACGGACCCAGGTCGGATGAGCAGTTCTTC.